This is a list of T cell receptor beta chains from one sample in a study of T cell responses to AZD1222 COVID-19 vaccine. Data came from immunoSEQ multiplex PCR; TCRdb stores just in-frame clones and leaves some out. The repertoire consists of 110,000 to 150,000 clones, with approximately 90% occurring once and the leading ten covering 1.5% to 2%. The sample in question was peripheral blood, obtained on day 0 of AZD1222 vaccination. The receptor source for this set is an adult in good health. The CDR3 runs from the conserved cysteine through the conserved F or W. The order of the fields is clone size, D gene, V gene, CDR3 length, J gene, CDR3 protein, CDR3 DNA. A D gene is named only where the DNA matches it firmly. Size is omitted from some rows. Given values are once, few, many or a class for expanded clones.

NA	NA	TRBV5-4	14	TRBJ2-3	CASSLGQSTDTQYF	TGTGCCAGCAGCTTGGGCCAGTCCACAGATACGCAGTATTTT
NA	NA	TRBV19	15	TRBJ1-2	CASIDPRGGHYGYTF	TGTGCCAGTATCGATCCCCGGGGGGGCCACTATGGCTACACCTTC
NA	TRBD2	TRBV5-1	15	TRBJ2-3	CASSFETSATDTQYF	TGCGCCAGCAGCTTTGAGACTAGCGCCACAGATACGCAGTATTTT
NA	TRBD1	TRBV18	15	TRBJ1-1	CASSPLRQGDSEAFF	TGTGCCAGCTCACCTCTAAGACAGGGGGACTCTGAAGCTTTCTTT
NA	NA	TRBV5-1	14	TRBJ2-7	CASSGGPQRDEQYF	TGCGCCAGCAGTGGGGGCCCACAAAGGGACGAGCAGTACTTC
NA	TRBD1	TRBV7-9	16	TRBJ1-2	CASSSRGGQGPYGYTF	TGTGCCAGCAGCTCCCGGGGCGGACAGGGACCCTATGGCTACACCTTC
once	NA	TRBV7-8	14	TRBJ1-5	CASSFSGGNQPQHF	TGTGCCAGCAGCTTCTCAGGGGGCAATCAGCCCCAGCATTTT
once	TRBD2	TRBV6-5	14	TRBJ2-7	CASSQGGGYYEQYF	TGTGCCAGCAGCCAAGGCGGGGGTTACTACGAGCAGTACTTC
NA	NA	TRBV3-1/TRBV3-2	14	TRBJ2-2	CASSQAVATGELFF	TGTGCCAGCAGCCAAGCCGTGGCCACCGGGGAGCTGTTTTTT
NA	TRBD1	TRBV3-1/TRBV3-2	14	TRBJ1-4	CASSLEGQQEKLFF	TGTGCCAGCAGCTTGGAGGGACAGCAGGAAAAACTGTTTTTT
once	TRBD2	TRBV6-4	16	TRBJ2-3	CASSDGSGGGTDTQYF	TGTGCCAGCAGTGACGGGAGCGGGGGAGGGACAGATACGCAGTATTTT
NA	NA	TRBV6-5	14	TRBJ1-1	CASTRSRVRTEAFF	TGTGCCAGCACTCGTTCTAGGGTACGCACTGAAGCTTTCTTT
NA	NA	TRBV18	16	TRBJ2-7	CASSPLGGSATYEQYF	TGTGCCAGCTCACCCCTGGGAGGTTCGGCCACCTACGAGCAGTACTTC
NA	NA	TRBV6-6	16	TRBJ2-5	CASSSTQQGFGETQYF	TGTGCCAGCAGTTCGACCCAACAGGGATTCGGGGAGACCCAGTACTTC
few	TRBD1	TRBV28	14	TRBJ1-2	CASSPPTGPYGYTF	TGTGCCAGCAGTCCCCCGACAGGGCCCTATGGCTACACCTTC
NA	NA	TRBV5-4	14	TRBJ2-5	CASSLDDLQETQYF	TGTGCCAGCAGCTTGGACGACCTCCAAGAGACCCAGTACTTC
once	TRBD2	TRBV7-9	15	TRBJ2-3	CASSLRGARTDTQYF	TGTGCCAGCAGCCTGCGGGGGGCCCGCACAGATACGCAGTATTTT
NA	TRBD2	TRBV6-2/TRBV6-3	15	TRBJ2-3	CASSSAGGYTDTQYF	TGTGCCAGCAGTTCCGCGGGGGGATACACAGATACGCAGTATTTT
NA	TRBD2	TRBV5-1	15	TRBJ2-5	CASSDTSGSPGTQYF	TGCGCCAGCAGCGATACTAGCGGCTCCCCGGGGACCCAGTACTTC
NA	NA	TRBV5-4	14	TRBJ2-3	CASSLAGPKDTQYF	TGTGCCAGCAGCTTGGCGGGACCTAAAGATACGCAGTATTTT
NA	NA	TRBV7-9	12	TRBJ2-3	CASSKYADTQYF	TGTGCCAGCAGCAAATATGCGGATACGCAGTATTTT
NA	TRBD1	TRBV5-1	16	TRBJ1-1	CASSLGDRGGNTEAFF	TGCGCCAGCAGCTTGGGGGACAGGGGTGGCAACACTGAAGCTTTCTTT
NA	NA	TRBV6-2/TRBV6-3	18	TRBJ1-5	CASSYSIVGYDSNQPQHF	TGTGCCAGCAGTTACAGCATAGTCGGGTACGATAGCAATCAGCCCCAGCATTTT
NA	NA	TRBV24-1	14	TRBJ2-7	CATQVGTKPGEQYF	TGTGCCACCCAAGTCGGGACCAAACCTGGGGAGCAGTACTTC
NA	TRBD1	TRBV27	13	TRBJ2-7	CASSSQTGSEQYF	TGTGCCAGCAGTTCCCAGACAGGGTCCGAGCAGTACTTC
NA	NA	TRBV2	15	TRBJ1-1	CASSELGTRNTEAFF	TGTGCCAGCAGTGAACTGGGGACGCGGAACACTGAAGCTTTCTTT
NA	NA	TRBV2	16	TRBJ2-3	CASSEGAEGTADTQYF	TGTGCCAGCAGTGAAGGGGCCGAGGGGACGGCAGATACGCAGTATTTT
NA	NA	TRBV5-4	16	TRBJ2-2	CASSLVGASDTGELFF	TGTGCCAGCAGCTTGGTGGGGGCATCGGACACCGGGGAGCTGTTTTTT
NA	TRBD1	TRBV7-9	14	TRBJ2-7	CASSLVDRVHEQYF	TGTGCCAGCAGCTTAGTGGACAGGGTCCACGAGCAGTACTTC
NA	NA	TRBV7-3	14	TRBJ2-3	CASSSRSPTDTQYF	TGTGCCAGCAGTTCCAGGTCCCCCACAGATACGCAGTATTTT
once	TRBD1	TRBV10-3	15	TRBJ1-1	CAISDPGTGRGEAFF	TGTGCCATCAGTGACCCCGGGACAGGGCGGGGTGAAGCTTTCTTT
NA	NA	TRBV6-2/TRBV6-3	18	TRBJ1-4	CASSYSKTGVATNEKLFF	TGTGCCAGCAGTTACTCGAAGACAGGTGTTGCAACTAATGAAAAACTGTTTTTT
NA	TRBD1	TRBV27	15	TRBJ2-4	CASSPTSTGRAIQYF	TGTGCCAGCAGTCCGACTTCGACAGGGCGGGCCATTCAGTACTTC
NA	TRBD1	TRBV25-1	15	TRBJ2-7	CASSETSRDRGEQYF	TGTGCCAGCAGTGAAACGTCCCGGGACAGGGGCGAGCAGTACTTC
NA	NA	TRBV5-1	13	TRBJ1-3	CASSLGPGGELAF	TGCGCCAGCAGCTTGGGCCCCGGGGGGGAACTCGCCTTT
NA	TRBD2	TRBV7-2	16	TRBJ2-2	CASSTPRTSLDRELFF	TGTGCCAGCAGCACCCCCCGGACTAGCCTCGATCGGGAGCTGTTTTTT
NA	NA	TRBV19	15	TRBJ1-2	CASSWGSSTLLTYTF	TGTGCCAGTAGTTGGGGCAGCTCCACTCTCCTGACCTACACCTTC
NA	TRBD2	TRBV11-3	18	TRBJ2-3	CASSFGTSGGFSTDTQYF	TGTGCCAGCAGCTTTGGGACTAGCGGGGGGTTTAGCACAGATACGCAGTATTTT
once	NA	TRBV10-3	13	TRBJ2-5	CAIRTGTRGTQYF	TGTGCCATCAGAACCGGGACCCGGGGCACCCAGTACTTC
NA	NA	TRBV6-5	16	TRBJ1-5	CASSSQVPGRGQPQHF	TGTGCCAGCAGTTCACAGGTCCCCGGGAGGGGTCAGCCCCAGCATTTT
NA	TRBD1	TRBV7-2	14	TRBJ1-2	CASSTQTGGSGYTF	TGTGCCAGCAGCACTCAGACAGGGGGGAGTGGCTACACCTTC
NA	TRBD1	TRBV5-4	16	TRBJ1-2	CASSLGAGQFNYGYTF	TGTGCCAGCAGCCTGGGGGCGGGACAGTTTAACTATGGCTACACCTTC
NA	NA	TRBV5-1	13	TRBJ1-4	CASSLASEEKLFF	TGCGCCAGCAGCTTGGCCTCGGAGGAAAAACTGTTTTTT
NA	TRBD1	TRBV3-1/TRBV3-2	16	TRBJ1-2	CASSQDWTGTAGGYTF	TGTGCCAGCAGCCAAGATTGGACCGGGACAGCTGGGGGCTACACCTTC
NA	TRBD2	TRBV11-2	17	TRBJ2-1	CASKATALAGNGDEQFF	TGTGCCAGCAAAGCGACGGCATTAGCGGGAAATGGGGATGAGCAGTTCTTC
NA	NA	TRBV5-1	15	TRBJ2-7	CASGRDSTGSYEQYF	TGCGCCAGCGGTCGGGACTCGACAGGTTCCTACGAGCAGTACTTC
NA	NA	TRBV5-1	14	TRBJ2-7	CASGRDADSYEQYF	TGCGCCAGCGGTCGGGACGCAGACTCCTACGAGCAGTACTTC
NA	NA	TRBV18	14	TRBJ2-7	CASSPGPGPYEQYF	TGTGCCAGCTCACCGGGTCCAGGGCCATACGAGCAGTACTTC
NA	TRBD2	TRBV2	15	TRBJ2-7	CASSHRLAGTYEQYF	TGTGCCAGCAGTCACCGACTAGCGGGGACTTACGAGCAGTACTTC
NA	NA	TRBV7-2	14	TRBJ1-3	CASSSSFSGNTIYF	TGTGCCAGCAGCTCTTCTTTTTCTGGAAACACCATATATTTT
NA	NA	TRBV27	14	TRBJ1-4	CASSPWRGDEKLFF	TGTGCCAGCAGCCCCTGGAGGGGAGACGAAAAACTGTTTTTT
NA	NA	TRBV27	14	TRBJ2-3	CASSRRVVTDTQYF	TGTGCCAGCAGTCGACGAGTTGTAACAGATACGCAGTATTTT
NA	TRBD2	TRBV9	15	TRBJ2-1	CASSVGLAGWNEQFF	TGTGCCAGCAGCGTAGGACTAGCGGGGTGGAATGAGCAGTTCTTC
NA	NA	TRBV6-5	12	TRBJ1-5	CASSYGSQPQHF	TGTGCCAGCAGTTACGGGTCTCAGCCCCAGCATTTT
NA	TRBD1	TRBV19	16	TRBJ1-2	CASSIDQGGTNYGYTF	TGTGCCAGTAGTATAGACCAGGGGGGTACTAACTATGGCTACACCTTC
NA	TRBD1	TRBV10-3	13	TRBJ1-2	CAISPGQLRGYTF	TGTGCCATCAGCCCGGGACAGCTGAGAGGCTACACCTTC
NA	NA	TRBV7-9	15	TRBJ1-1	CASTSGRISGTEAFF	TGTGCCAGCACCTCCGGCAGGATATCTGGCACTGAAGCTTTCTTT
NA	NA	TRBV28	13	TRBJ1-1	CASSLRDPREAFF	TGTGCCAGCAGTCTTCGGGACCCTAGAGAAGCTTTCTTT